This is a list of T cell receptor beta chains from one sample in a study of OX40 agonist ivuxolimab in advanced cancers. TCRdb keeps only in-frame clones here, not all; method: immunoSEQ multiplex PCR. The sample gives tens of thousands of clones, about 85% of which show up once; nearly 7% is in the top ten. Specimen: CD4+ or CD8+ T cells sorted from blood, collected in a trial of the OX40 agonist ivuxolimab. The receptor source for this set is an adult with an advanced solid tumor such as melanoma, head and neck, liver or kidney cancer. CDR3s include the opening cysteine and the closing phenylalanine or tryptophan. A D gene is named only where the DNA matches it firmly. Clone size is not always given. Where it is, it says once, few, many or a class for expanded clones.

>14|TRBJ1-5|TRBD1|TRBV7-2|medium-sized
TGTGCCAGCAGCTTCGTGACAGGGGAGCAGCCCCAGCATTTT
CASSFVTGEQPQHF
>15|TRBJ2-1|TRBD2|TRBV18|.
TGTGCCAGCTCACCAGCGGGAGTCTCCTACAATGAGCAGTTCTTC
CASSPAGVSYNEQFF
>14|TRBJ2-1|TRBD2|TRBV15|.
TGTGCCACCCAGGGACTAGCGGGAGTCGGTGAGCAGTTCTTC
CATQGLAGVGEQFF
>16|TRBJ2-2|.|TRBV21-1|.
TGTGCCAGCAGCACCTTAGCGGGAGGGCCGGTGGGGGAGCTGTTTTTT
CASSTLAGGPVGELFF
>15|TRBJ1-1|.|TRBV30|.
TGTGCCTGGAGTGGAAGAGGGGGGATCGACACTGAAGCTTTCTTT
CAWSGRGGIDTEAFF
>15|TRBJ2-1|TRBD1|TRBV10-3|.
TGTGCCATCAGTACGACAGGGGGCGACCACAATGAGCAGTTCTTC
CAISTTGGDHNEQFF
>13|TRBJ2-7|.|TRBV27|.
TGTGCCAGCAGTTTATCGAGTAGGCACGAGCAGTACTTC
CASSLSSRHEQYF
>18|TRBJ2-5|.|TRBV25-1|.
TGTGCCAGCAGTGATTACCGCCATTATATACAGGGCCGGGAGACCCAGTACTTC
CASSDYRHYIQGRETQYF
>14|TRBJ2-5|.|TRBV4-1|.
TGCGCCAGCAGCCCCGGGACTCTGACGGAGACCCAGTACTTC
CASSPGTLTETQYF
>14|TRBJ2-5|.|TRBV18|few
TGTGCCAGCTCACCAGGTAACCGCCAAGAGACCCAGTACTTC
CASSPGNRQETQYF
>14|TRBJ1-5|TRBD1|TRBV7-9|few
TGTGCCAGCAGCTTGGGACAGGGCTATCAGCCCCAGCATTTT
CASSLGQGYQPQHF
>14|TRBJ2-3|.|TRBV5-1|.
TGCGCCAGCAGCCGGGGATCCAGCCCAGATACGCAGTATTTT
CASSRGSSPDTQYF
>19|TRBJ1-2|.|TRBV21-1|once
TGTGCCAGCAGCCTCGGTGGCGCGGACAGGGCTGAACAGATCTATGGCTACACCTTC
CASSLGGADRAEQIYGYTF
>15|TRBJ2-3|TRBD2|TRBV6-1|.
TGTGCCAGCAGTGAGACTAGCGGGAGTGGAGATACGCAGTATTTT
CASSETSGSGDTQYF
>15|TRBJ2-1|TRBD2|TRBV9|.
TGTGCCAGCAGCGTAGATGGACTAGCGGCCAATGAGCAGTTCTTC
CASSVDGLAANEQFF
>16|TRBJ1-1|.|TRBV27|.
TGTGCCAGCAGTTTATCGTTCGTGGGGGGGAACACTGAAGCTTTCTTT
CASSLSFVGGNTEAFF
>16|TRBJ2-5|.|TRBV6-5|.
TGTGCCAGCAGTTATCCTAGACGAGGGGGACAAGAGACCCAGTACTTC
CASSYPRRGGQETQYF
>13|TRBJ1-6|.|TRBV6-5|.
TGTGCCAGCAGTCGAATAAGTAATTCACCCCTCCACTTT
CASSRISNSPLHF
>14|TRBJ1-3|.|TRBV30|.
TGTGCCTGGAGTGTAGGGGGATCTGGAAACACCATATATTTT
CAWSVGGSGNTIYF
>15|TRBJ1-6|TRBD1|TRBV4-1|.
TGCGCCAGCAGCCAAGGGGACAGGACTAATTCACCCCTCCACTTT
CASSQGDRTNSPLHF
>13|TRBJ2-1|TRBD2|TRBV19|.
TGTGCCAGTAACCCTAGCGGGATAAATGAGCAGTTCTTC
CASNPSGINEQFF
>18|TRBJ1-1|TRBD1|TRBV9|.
TGTGCCAGCAGCGTAGGATTATTGGGACAGAGGTATGGGGATGAAGCTTTCTTT
CASSVGLLGQRYGDEAFF
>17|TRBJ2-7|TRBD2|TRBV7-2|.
TGTGCCAGCAGCTTACCCCGTCGGCCTAGCGGCTCCTACGAGCAGTACTTC
CASSLPRRPSGSYEQYF
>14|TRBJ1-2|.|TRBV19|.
TGTGCCAGTAGTATCGGGGCAGGCAACTATGGCTACACCTTC
CASSIGAGNYGYTF
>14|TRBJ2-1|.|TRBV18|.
TGTGCCAGCTCACAGGACTTCTCCCTCAATGAGCAGTTCTTC
CASSQDFSLNEQFF
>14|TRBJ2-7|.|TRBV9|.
TGTGCCAGCAGCGTACGTTGGGAGACCTACGAGCAGTACTTC
CASSVRWETYEQYF
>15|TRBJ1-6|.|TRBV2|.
TGTGCCAGCAGTGAATTGGGTTCCTATAATTCACCCCTCCACTTT
CASSELGSYNSPLHF
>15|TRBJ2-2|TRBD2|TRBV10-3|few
TGTGCCATCAGTAATCTTAGCGGGAGGACCGGGGAGCTGTTTTTT
CAISNLSGRTGELFF
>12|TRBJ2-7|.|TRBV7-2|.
TGTGCCAGCAGCCGACAAGTCTACGAGCAGTACTTC
CASSRQVYEQYF
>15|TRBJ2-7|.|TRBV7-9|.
TGTGCCAGCAGCTTTAGTAGCGCGTACGTCTACGAGCAGTACTTC
CASSFSSAYVYEQYF
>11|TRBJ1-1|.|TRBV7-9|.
TGTGCCAGCAGACTGGGCAGTGAAGCTTTCTTT
CASRLGSEAFF
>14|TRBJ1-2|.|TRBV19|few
TGTGCCAGTAGTATTTTGGACAGTAACTATGGCTACACCTTC
CASSILDSNYGYTF
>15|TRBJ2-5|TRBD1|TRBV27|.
TGTGCCAGCAGTTACGGGACAGGGACCCAAGAGACCCAGTACTTC
CASSYGTGTQETQYF
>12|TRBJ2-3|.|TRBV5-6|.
TGTGCCAGCAGCTTGCTGGCGCTAACCCCGTATTTT
CASSLLALTPYF
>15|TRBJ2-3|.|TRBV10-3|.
TGTGCCATCAGTGAGACAGGTGCTAGCACAGATACGCAGTATTTT
CAISETGASTDTQYF
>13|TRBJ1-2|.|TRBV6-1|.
TGTGCCAGCAGTGCGGACGGGTTCTCTGGATACACCTTC
CASSADGFSGYTF
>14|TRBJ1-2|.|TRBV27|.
TGTGCCAGCAGAAGGGGTGGTCTCGACACGCCTTACACCTTC
CASRRGGLDTPYTF
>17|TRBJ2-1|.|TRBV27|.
TGTGCCAGCAGTTTAGGCCAACTAGTAGGTCTTGGCAATGAGCAGTTCTTC
CASSLGQLVGLGNEQFF
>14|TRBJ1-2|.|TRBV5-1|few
TGCGCCAGCAGCTTGGTGTCCAGCGACTATGGCTACACCTTC
CASSLVSSDYGYTF
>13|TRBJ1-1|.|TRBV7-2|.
TGTGCCAGCAGCTCGGGACGCAACACTGAAGCTTTCTTT
CASSSGRNTEAFF
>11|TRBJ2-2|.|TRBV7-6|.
TGTGCCAGCAGCTTGGATGGGGGGCTGTTTTTT
CASSLDGGLFF
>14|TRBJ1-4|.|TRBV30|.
TGTGCCCTGGAGGGGAGAGCAACTAATGAAAAACTGTTTTTT
CALEGRATNEKLFF
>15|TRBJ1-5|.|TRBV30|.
TGTGCCTGGAGTTCAAGGGAACGGGGCAATCAGCCCCAGCATTTT
CAWSSRERGNQPQHF
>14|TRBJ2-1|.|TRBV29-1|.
TGCAGCGCCTCAGGGGAAGCCACCTACAATGAGCAGTTCTTC
CSASGEATYNEQFF
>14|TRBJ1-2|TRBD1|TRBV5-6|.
TGTGCCAGCAGCTTGATGACAGGGTACTATGGCTACACCTTC
CASSLMTGYYGYTF
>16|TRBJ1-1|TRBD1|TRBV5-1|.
TGCGCCAGCAGCTGGACTCCGGGACAGGGGGGCACTGAAGCTTTCTTT
CASSWTPGQGGTEAFF
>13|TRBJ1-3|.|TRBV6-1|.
TGTGCCAGCACCAGAGATCCTGGAAACACCATATATTTT
CASTRDPGNTIYF
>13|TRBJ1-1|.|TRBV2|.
TGTGCCAGCGCAGCTAACATGAACACTGAAGCTTTCTTT
CASAANMNTEAFF
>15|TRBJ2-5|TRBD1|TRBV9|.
TGTGCCAGCAGCGGACCAGACAGGGGGGGAGAGACCCAGTACTTC
CASSGPDRGGETQYF
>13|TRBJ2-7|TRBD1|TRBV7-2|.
TGTGCCAGCAGGACAGGGGGCCCCTACGAGCAGTACTTC
CASRTGGPYEQYF
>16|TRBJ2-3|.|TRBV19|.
TGTGCCAGTAGTATAGGTGGGTCCCCAAGCACAGATACGCAGTATTTT
CASSIGGSPSTDTQYF